This T cell receptor beta chain was recovered during a study of cytomegalovirus exposure and HLA in healthy donors. CDR1 and CDR2 from the germline V gene are LNHDA and SQIVND (reference sequence). Trimming stripped 5 bases from V and 2 bases from J, with 9 bases between. This CDR3 has 13 amino acids. Findings and limits, study-wide: In a later analysis, TCR association rates varied by HLA locus: DRB1 most, HLA-C fewest.

The PCR had 60 Vbeta and 13 Jbeta primers. Some clones are missing from TCRdb's copy, which holds only in-frame ones; the method was immunoSEQ multiplex PCR. The repertoire consists of 100,000 to 150,000 clones, with 77% occurring once and the leading ten covering 0.75% to 0.95%. Points on this clone: Its antigen is unknown.

The rearrangement joins TRBV19 to TRBJ1-2; tentatively, D is TRBD1 (6 bases). The clonotype was recovered from a woman aged 60 to 75 in good health and CMV-seronegative. Specimen: PBMCs. The CDR3 coding sequence is TGTGCCAGTAGTTACCAGGGGAACTATGGCTACACCTTC. It yields the protein CASSYQGNYGYTF.